A single sample gave rise to the 23 T cell receptor beta chains below, sequenced in a study of cytomegalovirus exposure and HLA in healthy donors. The PCR was carried out with 60 Vbeta primers and 13 Jbeta primers. Assay: immunoSEQ multiplex PCR; the TCRdb copy retains only in-frame clones and omits some. There are roughly 180,000 clones in the sample; around 82% occur only once, and 13% lies in the top ten. Sequencing used PBMCs. The receptor set was obtained from a woman aged 45-65 years in good health and CMV-seropositive.

This clone was seen a handful of times. V and J are TRBV7-9 and TRBJ2-7; D unclear. Trimming removed 4 bases from V and 2 bases from J, with 9 bases in between. Germline CDR1 is SEHNR and CDR2 is FQNEAQ (reference sequence). This CDR3 spans 13 amino acids. CDR3 nucleotides: TGTGCCAGCAGCTCGGTACTCCCCTACGAGCAGTACTTC. Its protein is CASSSVLPYEQYF.

V is TRBV5-1 and J is TRBJ2-2; tentative D call: TRBD1 (6 bases). V lost 0 bases to trimming and J lost 6 bases, with 9 bases between them. Germline V gene lookup returns CDR1 SGHRS and CDR2 YFSETQ. This CDR3 spans 14 amino acids. The CDR3 protein is CASSLDRESGELFF. CDR3 sequence (DNA): TGCGCCAGCAGCTTGGACAGGGAATCCGGGGAGCTGTTTTTT.

This sequence joins TRBV2 and TRBJ1-2, with a possible D match to TRBD1 (6 bases). Germline lookup yields CDR1 SNHLY and CDR2 FYNNEI. This CDR3 is 14 amino acids long. V shed 1 base and J shed 6 bases, with 12 bases lying between them. The CDR3, as DNA: TGTGCCAGCAGTGAAGAGGGGGAAGGCAATGGCTACACCTTC. The encoded protein is CASSEEGEGNGYTF.

The genes are TRBV14 and TRBJ1-1; 8 bases align to TRBD1. V shed 4 bases and J 5 bases; nucleotides not matched to a gene: 9. CDR1 is SGHDN and CDR2 is FVKESK in the germline V gene. This CDR3 contains 15 residues. The CDR3 here is CASSRAPGGRTEAFF. CDR3 DNA sequence: TGTGCCAGCAGCCGAGCCCCAGGGGGCCGGACTGAAGCTTTCTTT.

This chain connects TRBV6-5 to TRBJ1-1; D not certain. The CDR3 extends over 16 amino acids. Deletions cut 0 bases from V and 0 bases from J, with 11 bases between. Germline V gene sequence: CDR1 MNHEY, CDR2 SVGAGI. This CDR3 reads CASSYSAGAMNTEAFF. CDR3 coding DNA: TGTGCCAGCAGTTACTCAGCAGGCGCCATGAACACTGAAGCTTTCTTT.

The V gene is TRBV5-8, the J gene TRBJ1-6, with no clear D. Germline-derived CDR1 and CDR2 are SGHTS and YDEGEE. The length of the CDR3 is 15 residues. Trimming stripped 4 bases from V and 5 bases from J, with 13 bases between. The CDR3 region is CASSRHLSDNSPLHF. CDR3 DNA: TGTGCCAGCAGCCGTCACCTGAGTGATAATTCACCCCTCCACTTT. Looking up the rest from reference TRBV5-8 and TRBJ1-6 gives the full variable domain: EAGVTQSPTHLIKTRGQQATLRCSPISGHTSVYWYQQALGLGLQFLLWYDEGEERNRGNFPPRFSGRQFPNYSSELNVNALELEDSALYLCASSRHLSDNSPLHFGNGTRLTVT.

This clone was observed once. This specimen includes other DNA sequences encoding the same CDR3. The V and J genes are TRBV5-4 and TRBJ1-1, with D tentatively TRBD1 (5 bases). This CDR3 has 15 residues. V was clipped by 4 bases and J by 2 bases, with 15 bases between them. Looked up from germline, CDR1 is SGHNT and CDR2 is YYREEE (reference sequence). The CDR3 here is CASSPTSRANTEAFF. DNA for the CDR3: TGTGCCAGCAGCCCTACTAGCAGGGCAAACACTGAAGCTTTCTTT.

The sample holds a few counts of this clone. V and J are TRBV7-3 and TRBJ2-1; 11 bases align to TRBD2. Germline loops: CDR1 SGHTA, CDR2 FQGTGA. The junction had 2 bases not matched to a gene; V was cut back by 5 bases and J by 2 bases. The CDR3 is 15 residues long. CDR3 nucleotide sequence: TGTGCCAGCAGCACACTAGCGGGGGCCTACAATGAGCAGTTCTTC. Translated: CASSTLAGAYNEQFF. The variable domain in full, with the rest retrieved from reference TRBV7-3 and TRBJ2-1, is GAGVSQTPSNKVTEKGKYVELRCDPISGHTALYWYRQSLGQGPEFLIYFQGTGAADDSGLPNDRFFAVRPEGSVSTLKIQRTERGDSAVYLCASSTLAGAYNEQFFGPGTRLTVL.

The V and J genes are TRBV5-1 and TRBJ1-2, with D hard to call. The CDR3 is 12 residues long. Germline CDR1 is SGHRS and CDR2 is YFSETQ. V was shortened by 7 bases and J by 1 base, with 8 bases between the two germline ends. For the CDR3, the DNA is TGCGCCAGCGCCCGAGATAACTATGGCTACACCTTC. Its translation: CASARDNYGYTF.

This rearrangement joins TRBV19 to TRBJ2-7; 8 bases are a match to TRBD1. V dropped 4 bases and J dropped 0; count of bases not matched to a gene: 8. The CDR3 extends over 16 amino acids. CDR1 is LNHDA and CDR2 is SQIVND in the germline V gene (reference sequence). CDR3 sequence reads: CASSTRTGLISYEQYF. Here the CDR3 DNA reads TGTGCCAGTAGTACACGGACAGGGTTAATCTCCTACGAGCAGTACTTC.

The chain uses TRBV27 and TRBJ1-2; TRBD1 aligns across 7 bases. The ends lost 5 bases at V and 5 bases at J; junction bases unmatched: 8. The CDR3 loop spans 14 amino acids. Germline loops: CDR1 MNHEY, CDR2 SMNVEV (reference sequence). The CDR3 region is CASSQSRGEYGYTF. The CDR3 coding sequence is TGTGCCAGCAGTCAAAGCAGGGGGGAGTATGGCTACACCTTC.

The gene calls are TRBV27 and TRBJ2-7; 7 bases line up with TRBD1. CDR1 and CDR2 (germline): MNHEY, SMNVEV (reference sequence). The V and J ends lost 5 bases and 4 bases, in that order; junction bases with no gene match: 11. This CDR3 has 15 residues. The CDR3 coding sequence is TGTGCCAGCAGTCCCAGGGGGAACCTTCCGTACGAGCAGTACTTC. The encoded protein is CASSPRGNLPYEQYF.

This clone was seen once. The gene calls are TRBV27 and TRBJ2-7; 7 nucleotides match TRBD1. The CDR3 has 14 residues. CDR1 and CDR2 (germline): MNHEY, SMNVEV (reference sequence). Losses at the gene ends were 4 bases for V and 5 bases for J; bases not matched to a gene: 8. The CDR3 loop is CASSYRGQTDEQYF. CDR3 DNA: TGTGCCAGCAGTTATAGGGGACAGACCGACGAGCAGTACTTC.

The chain is built from TRBV6-5 and TRBJ1-2, with TRBD1 identical over 11 bases. In germline, CDR1 is MNHEY, CDR2 SVGAGI. J gave up 8 bases and V 4 bases, and 6 bases lay outside the gene matches. The CDR3 is 14 amino acids. CDR3 in DNA: TGTGCCAGCAGTTTTGGACAGGGGGCGAAGGGCTACACCTTC. Amino acids: CASSFGQGAKGYTF.

This chain links TRBV5-1 with TRBJ1-3, with a possible D match to TRBD1 (6 bases). The CDR3 runs to 16 residues. The ends were cut back, 5 bases at V and 0 bases at J, with 15 bases in the middle. The germline V gene encodes CDR1 SGHRS and CDR2 YFSETQ. The CDR3 protein is CASSFSRTDSGNTIYF. DNA for the CDR3: TGCGCCAGCAGTTTCTCTCGGACAGACTCTGGAAACACCATATATTTT.

The gene calls are TRBV11-1 and TRBJ1-1; D unclear. V was trimmed by 4 bases and J by 6 bases, leaving 9 bases between them. There are 12 residues in the CDR3. In germline, CDR1 is SGHAT, CDR2 FQDESV (reference sequence). The CDR3 nucleotides read TGTGCCAGCAGCTACGGGTACGCTGAAGCTTTCTTT. It translates to CASSYGYAEAFF.

This clone was recorded many times. The chain has TRBV7-2 and TRBJ2-7; 8 bases align to TRBD1. V lost 8 bases, J lost 6 bases, and 6 bases stayed unmatched. CDR3 length: 12 residues. The germline CDR1 and CDR2 sequences are SGHTA and FQGNSA. Here the CDR3 DNA reads TGTGCCAGCCAGACAGGGGTCGGCGAGCAGTACTTC. Its protein product is CASQTGVGEQYF.

DNA for the CDR3: TGTGCCAGCGGCGGGACTTTGAACACTGAAGCTTTCTTT. Protein: CASGGTLNTEAFF. The rearrangement joins TRBV2 to TRBJ1-1; the D gene is possibly TRBD1 (5 bases). The CDR3 length is 13 residues. V lost 8 bases and J 0 bases, leaving 10 bases between the germline ends. Germline-derived CDR1 and CDR2 are SNHLY and FYNNEI.

The V call is TRBV6-6, the J call TRBJ2-3; TRBD2 aligns across 8 bases. Unmatched junction bases numbered 1, after V lost 5 bases and J lost 0 bases. The CDR3 runs 14 residues. Germline V gene lookup returns CDR1 MNHNY and CDR2 SVGAGI (reference sequence). The chain's CDR3 is CASSTSGSTDTQYF. The CDR3 nucleotides are TGTGCCAGCAGTACTAGCGGAAGCACAGATACGCAGTATTTT.

The chain uses TRBV7-9 and TRBJ1-1; the D gene is possibly TRBD1 (5 bases). CDR3 length: 12 residues. Per germline, CDR1 SEHNR and CDR2 FQNEAQ (reference sequence). The CDR3 reads CKWGDGNTEAFF. DNA of the CDR3: TGTAAATGGGGCGACGGGAACACTGAAGCTTTCTTT.

V is TRBV6-1 and J is TRBJ1-1; 10 bases map to TRBD1. Trimming took 6 bases from V and 4 from J; bases not matched to a gene: 8. In germline, CDR1 is MNHNS, CDR2 SASEGT. The CDR3 runs 15 residues. The CDR3 spells CASRGQGNVGTEAFF. The DNA of the CDR3 is TGTGCCAGCAGGGGACAGGGGAATGTCGGCACTGAAGCTTTCTTT.

This clone was seen more than once but under ten times. The CDR3 DNA sequence: TGTGCCAGCAGTTACGGGACAGGGGGATACACTGAAGCTTTCTTT. It specifies CASSYGTGGYTEAFF. The chain links TRBV6-5 to TRBJ1-1; TRBD1 aligns across 11 bases. Germline V gives CDR1 MNHEY, CDR2 SVGAGI. CDR3 size: 15 residues. Germline trimming cut 2 bases from V and 3 bases from J; bases unmatched to any gene: 2.

Points on this clone: Other nucleotide sequences in the sample specify the same CDR3. V usage is TRBV5-1 and J usage is TRBJ2-3; 7 nucleotides match TRBD1. Unmatched junction bases numbered 3, after V lost 5 bases and J lost 0 bases. Germline V lookup: CDR1 SGHRS, CDR2 YFSETQ. The CDR3 is 14 amino acids. In DNA, the CDR3 is TGCGCCAGCAGTAGGGACAGCAGCACAGATACGCAGTATTTT. Residues: CASSRDSSTDTQYF.